Following are 9 T cell receptor beta chains from one sample sequenced in a study of control samples from healthy donors and cancer patients. The assay was immunoSEQ multiplex PCR, and TCRdb's table has in-frame clones only and misses some. The data hold about 130,000 clones, with roughly 92% observed a single time. Input material: blood. These TCRs come from a man between 18 and 29 years old in good health.

The chain has TRBV2 and TRBJ1-1; the D gene is possibly TRBD1 (5 bases). Germline CDR1 is SNHLY and CDR2 is FYNNEI. The CDR3 totals 16 residues. The V end was cut by 5 bases, the J end by 4 bases, with 20 bases between. The CDR3 spells CASSPQAWGGTTEAFF. The CDR3, as DNA: TGTGCCAGCAGTCCTCAAGCATGGGGGGGGACCACTGAAGCTTTCTTT.

The chain couples TRBV6-5 to TRBJ2-1, with D perhaps TRBD2 (5 bases). The CDR3 covers 11 residues. Trimming pared 6 bases from V and 8 bases from J, leaving 8 bases between. CDR1 MNHEY and CDR2 SVGAGI come from the germline V gene. CDR3 residues: CASRQLDEQFF. The CDR3 bases are TGTGCCAGCAGACAACTAGATGAGCAGTTCTTC.

The DNA for the CDR3 is TGTGCCAGCAGCCGACAGGGGAATTCACCCCTCCACTTT. This sequence encodes CASSRQGNSPLHF. The chain carries TRBV6-5 and TRBJ1-6, with TRBD1 matching 8 bases. The CDR3 consists of 13 residues. Germline V gene lookup returns CDR1 MNHEY and CDR2 SVGAGI. With V trimmed by 6 bases and J by 7 bases, 2 bases remained unmatched.

The chain couples TRBV15 to TRBJ1-6; D remains ambiguous. The germline V and J ends were trimmed by 0 bases and 7 bases, with 7 bases remaining between them. Germline V gene sequence: CDR1 LNHNV, CDR2 YYDKDF (reference sequence). The CDR3 extends over 14 amino acids. This CDR3 is CATSRDMGNSPLHF. The CDR3 DNA reads TGTGCCACCAGCAGAGATATGGGGAATTCACCCCTCCACTTT.

This chain joins TRBV24-1 and TRBJ1-2, with 8 bases that match TRBD1. The CDR3 spans 19 residues. In germline, CDR1 is KGHDR, CDR2 SFDVKD. V gave up 0 bases and J gave up 2 bases; unmatched junction bases: 13. The CDR3 nucleotides read TGTGCCACCAGTGATTTGGATGGGACAGGCCCCCCCGGAAACTATGGCTACACCTTC. This codes for CATSDLDGTGPPGNYGYTF.

V is TRBV12-3 or TRBV12-4 and J is TRBJ1-2; D gene unclear. The CDR3 spans 13 residues. The V and J ends lost 5 bases and 6 bases respectively, with 13 bases between them. The CDR3 DNA reads as TGTGCCAGCAGTCCCTTCTGGGATGATGGCTACACCTTC. This encodes CASSPFWDDGYTF.

This rearrangement joins TRBV13 to TRBJ1-2, with D perhaps matching TRBD1 (5 bases). Between the trimmed V and J ends, which lost 1 base and 6 bases, there was a span of 9 bases. CDR3 length: 13 amino acids. The germline CDR1 and CDR2 sequences are PRHDT and FYEKMQ (reference sequence). In DNA, the CDR3 is TGTGCCAGCAGCTTAGTTCGGGACCATGGCTACACCTTC. It translates to CASSLVRDHGYTF.

The rearrangement links TRBV27 to TRBJ1-2, with 12 positions matching TRBD1. V lost 8 bases to trimming and J lost 7 bases; unmatched junction nucleotides: 14. CDR3 length: 16 amino acids. The V gene's germline CDR1 is MNHEY and CDR2 SMNVEV (reference sequence). Here the CDR3 reads CASHPRLGTGGSGYTF. The CDR3 coding sequence is TGTGCCAGCCATCCCCGCCTTGGGACAGGGGGCTCTGGCTACACCTTC.

This clone has a single count. The chain is built from TRBV18 and TRBJ2-7; D may be TRBD1 or TRBD2 (6 bases each). The germline V gene encodes CDR1 KGHSH and CDR2 LQKENI. The CDR3 has 13 residues. Trimming removed 4 bases from V and 6 bases from J, with 13 bases in between. CDR3 protein: CASSRGAGSEQYF. The CDR3 nucleotides are TGTGCCAGCTCACGGGGGGCAGGATCCGAGCAGTACTTC.